What follows are 22 T cell receptor beta chains derived from one specimen sequenced in a study of blood T cell repertoires in COVID-19 (dated by TCRdb to the early 2020s). Library construction relied on the immunoSEQ multiplex PCR assay. Imported from immuneACCESS, the table was reduced by TCRdb to in-frame sequences with V and J called. These copies leave out some clones; in studies compared against another copy, an unresolved V gene accounts for under half, and the cause of the remainder is not known. The table for this sample lists roughly 360,000 clones; around 83% of them were counted only once. Of the sample, approximately 5% falls within the top ten clones. Material for sequencing was PBMCs or T cells enriched from blood (not recorded which). These receptors all stem from a woman aged 45-59 years who had recovered from COVID-19.

The chain joins TRBV18 to TRBJ2-7, with TRBD2 matching over 15 bases. CDR1 is KGHSH and CDR2 is LQKENI in the germline V gene. V was clipped by 3 bases and J by 2 bases; unmatched bases: 20. This CDR3 has 22 amino acids. CDR3 in DNA: TGTGCCAGCTCACCTCGCCTTTTTAAACCGGGACTAGCGGGAGGTGGAGCCTACGAGCAGTACTTC. Translating it yields CASSPRLFKPGLAGGGAYEQYF.

The sample holds many counts of this clone. The chain employs TRBV2 and TRBJ2-7, with D possibly matching TRBD1 (5 bases). Per the germline V gene, CDR1 is SNHLY and CDR2 is FYNNEI. The CDR3 length is 14 residues. Deletions cut 4 bases from V and 2 bases from J, with 12 bases between. CDR3 DNA sequence: TGTGCCAGCAGTGCTCAGGGCGGCCCCTACGAGCAGTACTTC. This translates into CASSAQGGPYEQYF.

This chain uses TRBV7-2 with TRBJ2-5; 10 bases agree with TRBD2. The CDR3 is made up of 15 amino acids. Unmatched junction bases numbered 7, after V lost 5 bases and J lost 4 bases. Germline V lookup: CDR1 SGHTA, CDR2 FQGNSA. The DNA of the CDR3 is TGTGCCAGCAGCGTGGCTAGCGGGGGCCGAGAGACCCAGTACTTC. Protein product: CASSVASGGRETQYF.

The gene calls are TRBV7-2 and TRBJ1-2; 7 bases agree with TRBD1. Germline V gene sequence: CDR1 SGHTA, CDR2 FQGNSA. Trimming at V came to 5 bases and at J to 5 bases, leaving 14 bases not matched to a gene. CDR3 size: 16 residues. This CDR3 reads CASSPPPKGAQYGYTF. In nucleotides, the CDR3 is TGTGCCAGCAGCCCACCGCCTAAGGGGGCTCAGTATGGCTACACCTTC. The full variable domain, rest sourced from reference TRBV7-2 and TRBJ1-2, is GAGVSQSPSNKVTEKGKDVELRCDPISGHTALYWYRQSLGQGLEFLIYFQGNSAPDKSGLPSDRFSAERTGGSVSTLTIQRTQQEDSAVYLCASSPPPKGAQYGYTFGSGTRLTVV.

The genes are TRBV6-5 and TRBJ2-3; unclear D gene. V was shortened by 8 bases and J by 3 bases, with 18 bases between the two germline ends. The germline V gene has CDR1 MNHEY and CDR2 SVGAGI. The CDR3 extends over 15 amino acids. CDR3 loop: CASRSEVGGTDTQYF. CDR3 nucleotide sequence: TGTGCCAGCCGGAGCGAAGTGGGTGGAACAGATACGCAGTATTTT.

As regards this clone: Sequence at one end of the junction differs from germline and may be a read error. V is TRBV27 and J is TRBJ2-1, with D possibly being TRBD2 (5 bases). CDR3 length: 14 residues. Germline values: CDR1 MNHEY, CDR2 SMNVEV (reference sequence). The CDR3 is CASRPRGSYSEQFF. For the CDR3, the DNA is TGTGCCAGCAGGCCCCGAGGGTCCTACAGTGAGCAGTTCTTC.

The chain combines TRBV25-1 with TRBJ1-2, with D hard to call. Trimming removed 5 bases from V and 2 bases from J, with 18 bases in between. The germline gives CDR1 MGHDK, CDR2 SYGVNS. The CDR3 runs to 16 residues. The CDR3 DNA follows: TGTGCCAGCAGTTCAGAGGTTGGGAGAGGGAACTATGGCTACACCTTC. Encoded protein: CASSSEVGRGNYGYTF.

The V gene is TRBV4-1, the J gene TRBJ1-1; D is ambiguous. Looked up from germline, CDR1 is MGHRA and CDR2 is YSYEKL. Trimming took off 0 bases at V and 0 bases at J, with 17 bases between the two ends. This CDR3 comprises 18 residues. CDR3 protein: CASSQDTSRVNLNTEAFF. The CDR3 DNA sequence: TGCGCCAGCAGCCAAGATACTTCTCGGGTGAACCTGAACACTGAAGCTTTCTTT.

The chain recombines TRBV5-6 with TRBJ1-6, with 7 bases fitting TRBD1. From germline, CDR1 is SGHDT and CDR2 YYEEEE. CDR3 size: 15 residues. The V and J ends lost 4 bases and 6 bases, in that order; junction bases with no gene match: 7. CDR3 sequence: CASSLTGQTNSPLHF. CDR3 DNA: TGTGCCAGCAGCCTAACGGGACAGACTAATTCACCCCTCCACTTT.

The chain recombines TRBV2 with TRBJ2-7; TRBD1 matches at 8 bases. CDR1 and CDR2 from the germline V gene are SNHLY and FYNNEI. CDR3 length: 15 amino acids. V lost 4 bases, J lost 3 bases, and 8 bases stayed unmatched. Here the CDR3 DNA reads TGTGCCAGCAGTGCAGGACAGGGAGTGGGCTACGAGCAGTACTTC. Its translation is CASSAGQGVGYEQYF.

The chain joins TRBV30 to TRBJ1-3; 7 bases align to TRBD1. Unmatched junction bases numbered 7, after V lost 1 base and J lost 4 bases. CDR1 and CDR2 from the germline V gene are GTSNPN and SVGIG (reference sequence). This CDR3 spans 15 amino acids. As DNA, the CDR3 is TGTGCCTGGAGTGCGACAGGGCCGATAGGAAACACCATATATTTT. Translating it yields CAWSATGPIGNTIYF. Variable domain in full (rest from reference TRBV30 and TRBJ1-3): SQTIHQWPATLVQPVGSPLSLECTVEGTSNPNLYWYRQAAGRGLQLLFYSVGIGQISSEVPQNLSASRPQDRQFILSSKKLLLSDSGFYLCAWSATGPIGNTIYFGEGSWLTVV.

V and J are TRBV4-1 and TRBJ2-1, with 9 bases aligning to TRBD2. Trimming took 0 bases from V and 5 from J; bases not matched to a gene: 17. The CDR3 consists of 20 residues. Germline CDR1 is MGHRA and CDR2 is YSYEKL. CDR3 coding DNA: TGCGCCAGCAGCCAAGATGATTTCGGTAGCGGGAGTCTTAGGGACAATGAGCAGTTCTTC. This gives the protein CASSQDDFGSGSLRDNEQFF.

The chain has TRBV5-1 and TRBJ1-5; D gene unclear. V dropped 0 bases and J dropped 1 base, with 5 bases sitting between them. Looked up from germline, CDR1 is SGHRS and CDR2 is YFSETQ. The CDR3 has 14 amino acids. CDR3: CASSLGQSNQPQHF. CDR3 coding DNA: TGCGCCAGCAGCTTGGGCCAGAGCAATCAGCCCCAGCATTTT.

This clone was seen more than once but under ten times. The chain is built from TRBV27 and TRBJ1-6, with TRBD1 identical over 7 bases. Unmatched junction bases numbered 7, after V lost 2 bases and J lost 0 bases. This CDR3 is 18 amino acids long. Germline assignment: CDR1 MNHEY and CDR2 SMNVEV (reference sequence). DNA of the CDR3: TGTGCCAGCAGTTTAGACAGGGAAAAAGGCTCCTATAATTCACCCCTCCACTTT. Protein sequence: CASSLDREKGSYNSPLHF.

Worth noting for this clone: This sample includes further DNA sequences coding for the same CDR3. V is TRBV27 and J is TRBJ1-1; 9 bases agree with TRBD1. Germline CDR1 is MNHEY and CDR2 is SMNVEV (reference sequence). This CDR3 comprises 13 residues. J was trimmed by 4 bases and V by 6 bases; bases with no gene match: 3. CDR3 residues: CASRQTGGTEAFF. DNA of the CDR3: TGTGCCAGCAGGCAGACAGGGGGCACTGAAGCTTTCTTT.

This sequence joins TRBV18 and TRBJ2-5, with 7 positions matching TRBD2. CDR3 length: 15 residues. Trimming at V came to 5 bases and at J to 2 bases, leaving 8 bases not matched to a gene. Germline loops: CDR1 KGHSH, CDR2 LQKENI. The CDR3 spells CASSGAGRGQETQYF. CDR3 DNA sequence: TGTGCCAGCTCAGGAGCTGGGAGGGGTCAAGAGACCCAGTACTTC.

The chain recombines TRBV18 with TRBJ2-2, with 8 nucleotides matching TRBD2. V lost 0 bases to trimming and J lost 6 bases; unmatched junction nucleotides: 3. The CDR3 consists of 15 residues. Per the germline V gene, CDR1 is KGHSH and CDR2 is LQKENI. The CDR3 protein is CASSPPAGGAGELFF. CDR3 DNA sequence: TGTGCCAGCTCACCACCCGCGGGGGGCGCCGGGGAGCTGTTTTTT.

This rearrangement joins TRBV7-2 to TRBJ1-1; the match to TRBD1 covers 9 bases. CDR3 size: 15 residues. Losses at the gene ends were 1 base for V and 10 bases for J; bases not matched to a gene: 10. Germline loops: CDR1 SGHTA, CDR2 FQGNSA. The DNA of the CDR3 is TGTGCCAGCAGCTTAGAGATCGTACAGGGGGCACGAGCTTTCTTT. It specifies CASSLEIVQGARAFF.

This chain uses TRBV4-2 with TRBJ1-4, with 10 bases identical to TRBD1. Unmatched junction bases numbered 11, after V lost 1 base and J lost 0 bases. Looked up from germline, CDR1 is LGHNA and CDR2 is YNFKEQ. The length of the CDR3 is 20 residues. CDR3 nucleotide sequence: TGTGCCAGCAGCCAAGTGGTAGGGACAGGGGAGTTTGCAACTAATGAAAAACTGTTTTTT. Amino acids: CASSQVVGTGEFATNEKLFF.

The chain employs TRBV13 and TRBJ2-7, with TRBD1 identical over 7 bases. The CDR3 sequence is 16 residues long. Looked up from germline, CDR1 is PRHDT and CDR2 is FYEKMQ (reference sequence). V was clipped by 0 bases and J by 6 bases; unmatched bases: 11. The CDR3 loop reads CASSLGETGTRGEQYF. DNA for the CDR3: TGTGCCAGCAGCTTAGGAGAGACAGGGACAAGGGGCGAGCAGTACTTC.

This clone was detected only a few times. This chain uses TRBV30 with TRBJ1-2, with TRBD1 matching over 9 bases. Unmatched junction bases numbered 7, after V lost 5 bases and J lost 3 bases. CDR3 length: 14 amino acids. CDR1 GTSNPN and CDR2 SVGIG come from the germline V gene (reference sequence). As DNA, the CDR3 is TGTGCCTGGGGTGCGGGACAGGGCCACTATGGCTACACCTTC. Translation: CAWGAGQGHYGYTF.

Comments on this clone: Mismatch with germline at one junction end may stem from a read error. This chain links TRBV29-1 with TRBJ1-2; 10 positions match TRBD1. CDR3 size: 17 residues. The V gene's germline CDR1 is SQVTM and CDR2 ANQGSEA. The CDR3 region is CSAETRQGAEANYGYTF. In DNA form, the CDR3 reads TGCAGCGCTGAAACCCGACAGGGGGCCGAGGCTAACTATGGCTACACCTTC.